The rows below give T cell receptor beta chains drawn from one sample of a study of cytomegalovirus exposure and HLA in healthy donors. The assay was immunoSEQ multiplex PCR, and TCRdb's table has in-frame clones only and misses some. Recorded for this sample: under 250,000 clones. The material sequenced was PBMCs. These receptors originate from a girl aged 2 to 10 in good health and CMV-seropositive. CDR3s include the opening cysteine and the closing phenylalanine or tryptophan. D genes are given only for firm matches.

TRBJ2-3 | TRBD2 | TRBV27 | CASSLAGGDTDTQYF | TGTGCCAGCTCGTTAGCGGGGGGGGACACAGATACGCAGTATTTT
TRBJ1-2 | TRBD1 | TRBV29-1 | CSVPGQGVYGYTF | TGCAGCGTTCCGGGACAGGGGGTCTATGGCTACACCTTC
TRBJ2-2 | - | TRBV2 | CASSSQGPANTGELFF | TGTGCCAGCAGTTCACAGGGCCCCGCGAACACCGGGGAGCTGTTTTTT
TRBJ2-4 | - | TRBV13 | CASSLAPTGRSKNIQYF | TGTGCCAGCAGCTTAGCCCCGACAGGGAGGTCCAAAAACATTCAGTACTTC
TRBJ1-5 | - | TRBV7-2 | CASSTRNSNQPQHF | TGTGCCAGCAGCACCAGAAATAGCAATCAGCCCCAGCATTTT
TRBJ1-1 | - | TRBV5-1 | CASSLLPTDSNTEAFF | TGCGCCAGCAGCTTACTTCCAACGGACAGTAACACTGAAGCTTTCTTT
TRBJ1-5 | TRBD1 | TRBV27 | CASSGTGINQPQHF | TGTGCCAGTTCCGGGACAGGAATCAATCAGCCCCAGCATTTT
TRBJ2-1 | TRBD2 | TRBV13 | CASSTGLAGINEQFF | TGTGCCAGCAGCACAGGACTAGCGGGAATTAATGAGCAGTTCTTC
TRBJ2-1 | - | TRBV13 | CASSKLGGDEQFF | TGTGCCAGCAGCAAACTAGGAGGGGATGAGCAGTTCTTC
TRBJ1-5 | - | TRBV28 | CASNQGDQGQPQHF | TGTGCCAGCAACCAGGGTGATCAGGGTCAGCCCCAGCATTTT
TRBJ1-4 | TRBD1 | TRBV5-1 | CASSPTGEPNEKLFF | TGCGCCAGCAGCCCCACAGGGGAACCGAATGAAAAACTGTTTTTT
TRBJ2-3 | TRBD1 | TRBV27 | CASSLRDRVPDTQYF | TGTGCCAGCAGTTTAAGGGACAGGGTCCCAGATACGCAGTATTTT
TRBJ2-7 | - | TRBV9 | CASSPHYGGVYEQYF | TGTGCCAGCAGCCCCCACTACGGAGGGGTCTACGAGCAGTACTTC
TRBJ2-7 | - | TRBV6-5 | CASSYSTGNYEQYF | TGTGCCAGCAGTTACTCCACAGGTAACTACGAGCAGTACTTC
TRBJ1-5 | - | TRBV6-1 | CASRTQNQPQHF | TGTGCCAGCCGGACACAAAATCAGCCCCAGCATTTT
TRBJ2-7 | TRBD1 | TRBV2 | CATSGQGYEQYF | TGTGCCACCAGTGGACAGGGCTACGAGCAGTACTTC
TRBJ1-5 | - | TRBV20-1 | CSASPSQPQHF | TGCAGTGCTAGTCCGAGTCAGCCCCAGCATTTT
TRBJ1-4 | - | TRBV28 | CASSLYSEKLFF | TGTGCCAGCAGTTTATATAGTGAAAAACTGTTTTTT
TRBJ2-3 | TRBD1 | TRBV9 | CASSAPLRTGTTDTQYF | TGTGCCAGCAGCGCCCCCTTAAGGACAGGAACCACAGATACGCAGTATTTT
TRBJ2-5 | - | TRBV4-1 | CASSQGQFQETQYF | TGCGCCAGCAGCCAAGGGCAGTTTCAAGAGACCCAGTACTTC
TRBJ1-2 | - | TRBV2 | CASSARATGGYTF | TGTGCCAGCAGTGCCAGGGCTACTGGTGGCTACACCTTC
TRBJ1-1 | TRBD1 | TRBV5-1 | CASSLVRQGYTEAFF | TGCGCCAGCAGCTTGGTGCGACAGGGGTACACTGAAGCTTTCTTT
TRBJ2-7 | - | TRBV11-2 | CAIGGSGYEQYF | TGTGCCATCGGCGGGTCTGGATACGAGCAGTACTTC
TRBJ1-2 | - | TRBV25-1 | CASSEYSGANYGYTF | TGTGCCAGCAGTGAATACTCGGGAGCTAACTATGGCTACACCTTC
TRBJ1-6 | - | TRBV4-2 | CASSQDWGDNSPLHF | TGTGCCAGCAGCCAAGACTGGGGGGATAATTCACCCCTCCACTTT
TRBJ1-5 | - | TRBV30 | CAWSGGGDQPQHF | TGTGCCTGGAGCGGGGGAGGCGATCAGCCCCAGCATTTT
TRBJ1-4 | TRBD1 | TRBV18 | CASSSGDSAYEKLFF | TGTGCCAGCTCATCCGGGGACAGCGCATATGAAAAACTGTTTTTT
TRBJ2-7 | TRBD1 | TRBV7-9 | CASSSYDRDRIYEQYF | TGTGCCAGCAGCTCCTACGACCGGGACAGGATATACGAGCAGTACTTC
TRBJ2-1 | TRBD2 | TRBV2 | CASSEGGLAGNEQFF | TGTGCCAGCAGTGAAGGGGGACTAGCGGGAAATGAGCAGTTCTTC
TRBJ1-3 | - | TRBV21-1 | CASSPRTALSGNTIYF | TGTGCCAGCAGCCCAAGGACGGCACTTTCGGGGAACACCATATATTTT
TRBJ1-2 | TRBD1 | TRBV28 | CASSFHDRGQGYTF | TGTGCCAGCAGTTTCCACGACAGGGGGCAAGGCTACACCTTC
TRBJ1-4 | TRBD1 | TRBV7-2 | CASSLRTGHNEKLFF | TGTGCCAGCAGCTTAAGGACAGGGCATAATGAAAAACTGTTTTTT
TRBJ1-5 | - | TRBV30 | CAWRTTGEQPQHF | TGTGCCTGGAGGACGACCGGGGAACAGCCCCAGCATTTT
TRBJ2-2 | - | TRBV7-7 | CASSFSGNTGELFF | TGTGCTAGCAGCTTTTCAGGGAACACCGGGGAGCTGTTTTTT
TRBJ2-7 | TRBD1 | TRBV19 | CASSIGQARTYEQYF | TGTGCCAGTAGTATCGGACAGGCCCGGACCTACGAGCAGTACTTC
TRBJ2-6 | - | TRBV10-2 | CASSDFGYGANVLTF | TGCGCCAGCAGTGATTTCGGGTACGGGGCCAACGTCCTGACTTTC
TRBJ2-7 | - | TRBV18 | CASSSGWQGTYEQYF | TGTGCCAGCTCATCGGGTTGGCAGGGCACCTACGAGCAGTACTTC
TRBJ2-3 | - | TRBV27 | CATKLAGLGDTQYF | TGTGCCACCAAGCTTGCGGGCTTGGGGGATACGCAGTATTTT
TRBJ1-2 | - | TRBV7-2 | CASSPLRGGGGYTF | TGTGCCAGCAGTCCCCTTAGAGGAGGTGGTGGCTACACCTTC
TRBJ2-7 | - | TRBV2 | CASSGLEGSYEQYF | TGTGCCAGCAGTGGACTCGAGGGCTCCTACGAGCAGTACTTC
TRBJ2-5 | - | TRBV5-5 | CASSFGGRQETQYF | TGTGCCAGCAGCTTTGGAGGCAGACAAGAGACCCAGTACTTC
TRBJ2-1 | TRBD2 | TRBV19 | CASSAGTSGANEQFF | TGTGCCAGTAGTGCGGGGACTAGCGGGGCTAATGAGCAGTTCTTC
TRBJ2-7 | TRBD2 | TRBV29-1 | CSVEALRGANSYEQYF | TGCAGCGTTGAAGCCCTGCGGGGGGCTAACTCCTACGAGCAGTACTTC
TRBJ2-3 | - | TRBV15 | CATSRDPTDTQYF | TGTGCCACCAGCAGAGATCCGACAGATACGCAGTATTTT
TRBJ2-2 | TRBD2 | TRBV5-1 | CASSPLGREGTGELFF | TGCGCCAGCAGTCCCCTAGGCAGGGAGGGGACCGGGGAGCTGTTTTTT
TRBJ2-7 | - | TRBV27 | CASKAPGGNYEQYF | TGTGCCAGCAAGGCCCCCGGCGGAAACTACGAGCAGTACTTC
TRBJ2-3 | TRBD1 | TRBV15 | CATSTTDRGGSTDTQYF | TGTGCCACCAGCACAACCGACAGGGGAGGAAGCACAGATACGCAGTATTTT
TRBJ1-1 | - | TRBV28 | CALGGNTEAFF | TGTGCGTTAGGGGGGAACACTGAAGCTTTCTTT
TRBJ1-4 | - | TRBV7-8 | CASSLDGATNEKLFF | TGTGCCAGCAGCTTAGACGGTGCAACTAATGAAAAACTGTTTTTT
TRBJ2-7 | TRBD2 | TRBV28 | CASRGELAAGGPSYEQYF | TGTGCCAGCAGAGGAGAGCTGGCAGCGGGAGGCCCCTCCTACGAGCAGTACTTC
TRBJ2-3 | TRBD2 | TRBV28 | CATWTSGTDTQYF | TGTGCCACATGGACTAGCGGCACAGATACGCAGTATTTT
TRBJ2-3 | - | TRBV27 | CASQEVGTDTQYF | TGTGCCAGCCAGGAGGTTGGCACAGATACGCAGTATTTT
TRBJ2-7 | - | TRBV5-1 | CASSGNIASYEQYF | TGCGCCAGCTCAGGGAACATTGCCTCTTACGAGCAGTACTTC